This record looks at one T cell receptor beta chain sequence and its context. Its antigen is as yet unknown. J was trimmed by 10 bases and V by 6 bases; bases with no gene match: 5. Germline CDR1 MNHNS, CDR2 SASEGT. CDR3 length equals 13 residues. Repertoires were generated with immunoSEQ multiplex PCR, while TCRdb's copy carries only in-frame clones and drops some. Here the sample spans under 300,000 clones, 80% to 90% being singletons. The data were obtained in a study of cytomegalovirus exposure and HLA in healthy donors. Study-level results: TCR beta chains numbering 150 to 200 were designated cytomegalovirus-associated. In the approximately 120 validation repertoires, a later analysis found that first-cohort TCR clusters tended to co-occur. Many donors shared some public TCRs, even though most TCR sequences were rare.

The TCR was taken from a woman younger than 35 in good health and CMV-seronegative. Sequenced sample: PBMCs. The chain has TRBV6-1 and TRBJ2-1, with 11 bases matching TRBD2. CDR3 amino acids: CASRTSGVGEQFF. CDR3 nucleotide sequence: TGTGCCAGCAGGACTAGCGGGGTGGGGGAGCAGTTCTTC.